These T cell receptor beta chains were read from a single sample in a study of cytomegalovirus exposure and HLA in healthy donors. The protocol was immunoSEQ multiplex PCR, while the TCRdb copy is restricted to in-frame clones and leaves out a portion. This table holds about 160,000 clones, over 80% found once. Source material: PBMCs. The receptors stem from a man younger than 40 in good health and CMV-seropositive. CDR3s include the opening cysteine and the closing phenylalanine or tryptophan. Each record gives: J gene, D gene, V gene, clone size, CDR3 protein, CDR3 DNA. A D gene is named only where the DNA matches it firmly. Not all rows give a size; the values are once, few, many and, for expanded clones, a class.

TRBJ1-5 TRBD1 TRBV2 NA CASKTGDTQPQHF TGTGCCAGCAAGACAGGGGATACTCAGCCCCAGCATTTT
TRBJ2-1 TRBD1 TRBV10-3 few CAIRAGTASNEQFF TGTGCCATCAGGGCCGGGACAGCCTCTAATGAGCAGTTCTTC
TRBJ2-5 TRBD1 TRBV5-8 NA CASSTPGDRYVKETQYF TGTGCCAGCAGCACTCCGGGGGACAGGTACGTAAAAGAGACCCAGTACTTC
TRBJ2-3 NA TRBV5-4 NA CASSQPGQLTDTQYF TGTGCCAGCAGCCAACCCGGACAGCTCACAGATACGCAGTATTTT
TRBJ2-1 TRBD2 TRBV10-3 few CAISGSGSYNEQFF TGTGCCATCAGTGGTAGCGGGTCCTACAATGAGCAGTTCTTC
TRBJ2-5 NA TRBV4-3 once CASSQSGGPGETQYF TGCGCCAGCAGCCAATCCGGGGGTCCGGGGGAGACCCAGTACTTC
TRBJ1-1 NA TRBV19 NA CASRQGSNTEAFF TGTGCCAGTAGGCAGGGTTCGAACACTGAAGCTTTCTTT
TRBJ2-6 TRBD1 TRBV10-3 NA CAIRGQISGANVLTF TGTGCCATCCGGGGACAGATCTCTGGGGCCAACGTCCTGACTTTC
TRBJ1-2 NA TRBV14 NA CASSAANYGYTF TGTGCCAGCAGCGCGGCTAACTATGGCTACACCTTC
TRBJ2-3 TRBD1 TRBV9 NA CASSVEGTGRGSSTDTQYF TGTGCCAGCAGCGTAGAAGGGACAGGGCGTGGGAGTAGCACAGATACGCAGTATTTT
TRBJ1-6 NA TRBV4-1 NA CASSPGTLGFPLHF TGCGCCAGCAGCCCGGGGACACTTGGTTTCCCCCTCCACTTT
TRBJ1-2 TRBD1 TRBV11-2 NA CASSPGGQGAFGYGYTF TGTGCCAGCAGCCCGGGTGGACAGGGGGCCTTCGGGTATGGCTACACCTTC
TRBJ1-6 NA TRBV7-9 NA CASILEREPYNSPLHF TGTGCCAGCATTCTCGAAAGGGAGCCTTATAATTCACCCCTCCACTTT
TRBJ2-6 TRBD2 TRBV7-2 once CALAGGTGANVLTF TGTGCTCTAGCGGGGGGGACTGGGGCCAACGTCCTGACTTTC
TRBJ2-2 TRBD2 TRBV7-2 NA CASSLVRGGASRELFF TGTGCCAGCAGCTTAGTTCGCGGGGGAGCTAGCCGGGAGCTGTTTTTT
TRBJ1-1 TRBD1 TRBV6-6 NA CAVTGGLNTEAFF TGTGCCGTTACAGGGGGCTTGAACACTGAAGCTTTCTTT
TRBJ2-7 TRBD1 TRBV6-1 NA CASSGRDREYEQYF TGTGCCAGCAGTGGCCGGGACAGGGAGTACGAGCAGTACTTC
TRBJ2-5 NA TRBV9 few CASSGPGKETQYF TGTGCCAGCAGCGGTCCAGGGAAAGAGACCCAGTACTTC
TRBJ2-1 TRBD2 TRBV28 NA CASISGGPSFYNEQFF TGTGCCAGCATATCGGGGGGGCCTTCTTTCTACAATGAGCAGTTCTTC
TRBJ1-4 TRBD1 TRBV27 NA CASSSPGQGAREKLFF TGTGCCAGCAGTTCCCCGGGACAGGGGGCAAGGGAAAAACTGTTTTTT
TRBJ2-3 TRBD1 TRBV27 NA CASSLSATRQGGRTDTQYF TGTGCCAGCAGTTTATCCGCTACACGACAGGGTGGCCGCACAGATACGCAGTATTTT
TRBJ2-7 TRBD1 TRBV4-2 NA CASRPGTGAYEQYF TGTGCCAGCAGGCCCGGGACAGGGGCCTACGAGCAGTACTTC
TRBJ2-1 TRBD2 TRBV7-3 NA CASSSGRGGTYNEQFF TGTGCCAGCAGCTCGGGGAGGGGTGGGACCTACAATGAGCAGTTCTTC
TRBJ2-5 NA TRBV4-3 NA CASSQDRQETQYF TGCGCCAGCAGCCAAGACAGACAAGAGACCCAGTACTTC
TRBJ2-1 TRBD2 TRBV7-6 NA CASSLGTSGGYNEQFF TGTGCCAGCAGCTTAGGGACTAGCGGGGGTTACAATGAGCAGTTCTTC
TRBJ1-2 NA TRBV29-1 NA CSVGDTYASNYGYTF TGCAGCGTTGGGGACACCTACGCCTCTAACTATGGCTACACCTTC
TRBJ2-3 TRBD2 TRBV7-9 few CASLRGGGARTDTQYF TGTGCCAGCTTGAGAGGCGGGGGGGCGAGGACAGATACGCAGTATTTT
TRBJ1-1 TRBD1 TRBV4-1 NA CASSLWDRDTEAFF TGCGCCAGCAGCCTATGGGACAGAGACACTGAAGCTTTCTTT
TRBJ2-7 TRBD2 TRBV6-1 NA CAVGLAGGSSYEQYF TGTGCCGTTGGACTAGCGGGGGGTAGCTCCTACGAGCAGTACTTC
TRBJ2-4 TRBD2 TRBV15 NA CATSSAGTSGTSLAKNIQYF TGTGCCACCAGCTCCGCCGGGACTAGCGGGACCTCCCTAGCCAAAAACATTCAGTACTTC
TRBJ2-7 TRBD1 TRBV28 NA CASSNRHRGRYEQYF TGTGCCAGCAGTAATCGACACAGGGGGCGGTACGAGCAGTACTTC
TRBJ2-5 NA TRBV9 NA CASSDTGTRLGETQYF TGTGCCAGCAGCGACACCGGGACAAGACTTGGGGAGACCCAGTACTTC
TRBJ2-3 NA TRBV7-9 NA CASWGDDTDTQYF TGTGCCAGCTGGGGGGACGACACAGATACGCAGTATTTT
TRBJ2-2 NA TRBV4-3 NA CASSQAGNTGELFF TGCGCCAGCAGCCAAGCAGGAAACACCGGGGAGCTGTTTTTT
TRBJ1-1 TRBD1 TRBV5-6 NA CASTRWDREDEAFF TGTGCCAGCACCCGGTGGGACAGGGAGGATGAAGCTTTCTTT
TRBJ1-6 TRBD1 TRBV10-3 NA CAISEPGQGAISPLHF TGTGCCATCAGTGAGCCGGGACAGGGGGCTATTTCACCCCTCCACTTT